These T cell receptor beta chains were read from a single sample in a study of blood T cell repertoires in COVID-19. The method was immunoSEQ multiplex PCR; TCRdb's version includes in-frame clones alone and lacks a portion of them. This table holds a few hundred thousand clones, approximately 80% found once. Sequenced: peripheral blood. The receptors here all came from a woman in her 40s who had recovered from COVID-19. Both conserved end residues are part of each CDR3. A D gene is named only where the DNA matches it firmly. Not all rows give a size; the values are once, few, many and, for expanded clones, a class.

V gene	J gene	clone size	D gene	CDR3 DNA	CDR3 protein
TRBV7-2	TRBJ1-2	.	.	TGTGCCAGCAGTCAAGACCCCAGAGGGAGAAGTTCCTATGGCTACACCTTC	CASSQDPRGRSSYGYTF
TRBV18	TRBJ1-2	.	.	TGTGCCAGCTCACCACGAGAGGGAACGGTGAACTATGGCTACACCTTC	CASSPREGTVNYGYTF
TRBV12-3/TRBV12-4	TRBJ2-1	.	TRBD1	TGTGCCAGCAGTTTAGAAGGGGGCTATGAGCAGTTCTTC	CASSLEGGYEQFF
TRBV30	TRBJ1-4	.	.	TGTGCCTGGTCTATAGGGGATTTTAATGAAAAACTGTTTTTT	CAWSIGDFNEKLFF
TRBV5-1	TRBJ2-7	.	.	TGCGCCAGCAGCTTCTCTGGACTCTACCGAGGGGGATACGAGCAGTACTTC	CASSFSGLYRGGYEQYF
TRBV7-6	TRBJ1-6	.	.	TGTGCCAGCAGCTTAGACAGGGCGCGGAATTCACCCCTCCACTTT	CASSLDRARNSPLHF
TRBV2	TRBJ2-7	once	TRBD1	TGTGCCAGCATGCCGGGACAGGGGTCCTACGAGCAGTACTTC	CASMPGQGSYEQYF
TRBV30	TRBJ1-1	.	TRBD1	TGTGCCTGGAACCTCGGACAGGGGGACACTGAAGCTTTCTTT	CAWNLGQGDTEAFF
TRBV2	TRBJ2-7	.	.	TGTGCCAGCAGTGAACGGCAGGGGTTTTACGAGCAGTACTTC	CASSERQGFYEQYF
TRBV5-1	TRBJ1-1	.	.	TGCGCCAGCAGCACGGGACAAGAGAACACTGAAGCTTTCTTT	CASSTGQENTEAFF
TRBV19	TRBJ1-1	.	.	TGTGCCAGTAGTATAGATAACAGGCCTAACACTGAAGCTTTCTTT	CASSIDNRPNTEAFF
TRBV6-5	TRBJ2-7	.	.	TGTGCCAGCAGTTTAGGACTTGGCTCCTACGAGCAGTACTTC	CASSLGLGSYEQYF
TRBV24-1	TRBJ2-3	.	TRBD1	TGTGCCACCAGTGGCTACCGGGACAGATACACAGATACGCAGTATTTT	CATSGYRDRYTDTQYF
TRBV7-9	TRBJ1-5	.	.	TGTGCCAGCAGCTCGGGGAATCAGCCCCAGCATTTT	CASSSGNQPQHF
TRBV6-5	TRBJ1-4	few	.	TGTGCCAGCAGGACACAGACTGAAAAACTGTTTTTT	CASRTQTEKLFF
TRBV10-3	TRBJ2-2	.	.	TGTGCCATCAGTGAGTTGGCAGGAGGAATGCCCGGGGAGCTGTTTTTT	CAISELAGGMPGELFF
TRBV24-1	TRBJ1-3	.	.	TGTGCCACCAGTGATTGGGGAGGCTCTGGAAACACCATATATTTT	CATSDWGGSGNTIYF
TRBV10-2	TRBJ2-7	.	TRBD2	TGCGCCAGCAGAGTACTAGCGGGGGCTTACGAGCAGTACTTC	CASRVLAGAYEQYF
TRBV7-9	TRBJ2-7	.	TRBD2	TGTGCCAGCAGCGGGGGGGTTTACGAGCAGTACTTC	CASSGGVYEQYF
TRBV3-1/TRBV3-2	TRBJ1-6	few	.	TGTGCCAGCAGCCCGAGTTGTCCCCTCCACTTT	CASSPSCPLHF
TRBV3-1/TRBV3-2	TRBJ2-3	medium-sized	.	TGTGCCAGCAGCCAATCCCAGAGCACAGATACGCAGTATTTT	CASSQSQSTDTQYF
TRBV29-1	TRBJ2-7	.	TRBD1	TGCAGCGTGGTCGGGACAGGGGGAAGCTACGAGCAGTACTTC	CSVVGTGGSYEQYF
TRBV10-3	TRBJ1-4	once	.	TGTGCCTGCGGGACTAACGGGGCTAATGAAAAACTGTTTTTT	CACGTNGANEKLFF
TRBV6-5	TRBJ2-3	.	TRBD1	TGTGCCAGCAGTTTGACAGGGTTGACAGATACGCAGTATTTT	CASSLTGLTDTQYF
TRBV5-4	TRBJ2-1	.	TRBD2	TGTGCCAGCAGCCCCCAGGTGGGGATAACTAGCGACAATGAGCAGTTCTTC	CASSPQVGITSDNEQFF
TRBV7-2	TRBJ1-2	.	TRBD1	TGTGCCAGCAGCTTAGCTGACAGGGGGACGATCAACTATGGCTACACCTTC	CASSLADRGTINYGYTF
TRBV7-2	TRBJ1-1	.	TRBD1	TGTGCCAGCAGCTTCCCCAGGGGGGCCCCTAACACTGAAGCTTTCTTT	CASSFPRGAPNTEAFF
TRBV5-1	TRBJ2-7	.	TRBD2	TGCGCCAGCAGCTGGGGGGAGGGGATAACCTACGAGCAGTACTTC	CASSWGEGITYEQYF
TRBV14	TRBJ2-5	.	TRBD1	TGTGCCAGCAGCCTTACACAGGGGGCGCGGGGTGAGACCCAGTACTTC	CASSLTQGARGETQYF
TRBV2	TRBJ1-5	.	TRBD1	TGTGCCAGCAGATCGACAGGGGGCAACAATCAGCCCCAGCATTTT	CASRSTGGNNQPQHF
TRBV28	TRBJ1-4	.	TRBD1	TGTGCCAGCAGCCTATTACCGGGACAGGGGGAAGAAAAACTGTTTTTT	CASSLLPGQGEEKLFF
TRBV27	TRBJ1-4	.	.	TGTGCCAGCAGTGACTCACAGGGTTTAAATGAAAAACTGTTTTTT	CASSDSQGLNEKLFF
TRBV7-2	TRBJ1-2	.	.	TGTGCCAGCAGCTTAGAGGGGCAGGGTGGTGGCTACACCTTC	CASSLEGQGGGYTF
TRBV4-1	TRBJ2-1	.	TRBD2	TGCGCCAGCAGCCAAGAAACGGGGGGGGCCGCCAATGAGCAGTTCTTC	CASSQETGGAANEQFF
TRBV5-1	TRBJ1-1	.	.	TGCGCCAGCAGCACCAGGGGTGGGGTGAACACTGAAGCTTTCTTT	CASSTRGGVNTEAFF
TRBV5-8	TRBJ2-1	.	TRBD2	TGTGCCAGCATCGGGCGGGGGGCCGCCAACAATGAGCAGTTCTTC	CASIGRGAANNEQFF
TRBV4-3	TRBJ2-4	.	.	TGCGCCAGCAGCCAAGATGTTTGGGAGTCCAAAAACATTCAGTACTTC	CASSQDVWESKNIQYF
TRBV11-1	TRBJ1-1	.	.	TGTGCCAGCAGCCCCCGGAGGAACACTGAAGCTTTCTTT	CASSPRRNTEAFF
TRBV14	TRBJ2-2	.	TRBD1	TGTGCCAGCAGCCAAGACCCCCGGACAGGGCTCCTCCCGAACACCGGGGAGCTGTTTTTT	CASSQDPRTGLLPNTGELFF